The T cell receptor (beta chain) under discussion was sequenced for a study of T cell responses to AZD1222 COVID-19 vaccine. As for this clone: Its antigen is not identified.

Assay: immunoSEQ multiplex PCR; the TCRdb copy retains only in-frame clones and omits some. The sample contains around 100,000 clones, 88% of which appear only once. Points from the study as a whole: CD4 TCRs linked to vaccination spanned spike, dominating at 160-218 and 743-854.

The germline CDR1 and CDR2 sequences are LNHDA and SQIVND (reference sequence). Trimming pared 5 bases from V and 1 base from J, leaving 15 bases between. The CDR3 is made up of 17 amino acids. This clonotype originated in an adult in good health. The chain couples TRBV19 to TRBJ2-6, with no clear D. Source: peripheral blood, taken on day 0 of AZD1222 vaccination. This CDR3 is CASSGRQTGSGANVLTF. DNA of the CDR3: TGTGCCAGTAGTGGACGACAAACTGGATCTGGGGCCAACGTCCTGACTTTC.